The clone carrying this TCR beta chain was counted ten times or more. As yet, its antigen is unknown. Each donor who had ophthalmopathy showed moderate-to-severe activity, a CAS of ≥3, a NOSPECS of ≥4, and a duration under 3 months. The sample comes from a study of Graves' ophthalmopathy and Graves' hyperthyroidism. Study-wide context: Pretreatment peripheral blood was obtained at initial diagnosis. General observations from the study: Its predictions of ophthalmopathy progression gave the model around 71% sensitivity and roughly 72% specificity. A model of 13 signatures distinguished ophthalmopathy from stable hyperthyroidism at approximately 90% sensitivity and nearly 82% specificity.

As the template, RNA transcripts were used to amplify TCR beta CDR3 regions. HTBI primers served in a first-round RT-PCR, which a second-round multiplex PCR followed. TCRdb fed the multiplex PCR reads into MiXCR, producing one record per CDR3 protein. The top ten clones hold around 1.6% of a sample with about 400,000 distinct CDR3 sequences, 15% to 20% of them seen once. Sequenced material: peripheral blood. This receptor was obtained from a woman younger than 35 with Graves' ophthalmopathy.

The CDR3 region is CASSQEAGGPFGELFF. CDR3 nucleotides: TGCGCCAGCAGCCAAGAAGCGGGAGGGCCTTTCGGGGAGCTGTTTTTT. The rearrangement links TRBV4-1 to TRBJ2-2, with TRBD2 identical over 10 bases. With 0 bases clipped from V and 7 bases from J, the junction kept 5 bases outside the gene matches. This CDR3 comprises 16 residues. The V gene's germline CDR1 is MGHRA and CDR2 YSYEKL.